This T cell receptor beta chain is from a study of cytomegalovirus exposure and HLA in healthy donors. PCR employed 60 Vbeta and 13 Jbeta primers. Using immunoSEQ multiplex PCR, the repertoire was profiled, and TCRdb retains in-frame clones only, with some absent. The repertoire holds about 150,000 clones, over 80% seen once, with about 1.4% in the top ten. Germline V gives CDR1 ENHRY, CDR2 SYGVKD. This CDR3 region has 13 residues. The V call is TRBV10-3, the J call TRBJ1-1; no reliable D call. The specimen was PBMCs. This receptor was identified in a woman younger than 35 in good health and CMV-seronegative. CDR3 sequence: CATRREENTEAFF. The CDR3 DNA sequence: TGTGCGACCAGGAGGGAAGAGAACACTGAAGCTTTCTTT.